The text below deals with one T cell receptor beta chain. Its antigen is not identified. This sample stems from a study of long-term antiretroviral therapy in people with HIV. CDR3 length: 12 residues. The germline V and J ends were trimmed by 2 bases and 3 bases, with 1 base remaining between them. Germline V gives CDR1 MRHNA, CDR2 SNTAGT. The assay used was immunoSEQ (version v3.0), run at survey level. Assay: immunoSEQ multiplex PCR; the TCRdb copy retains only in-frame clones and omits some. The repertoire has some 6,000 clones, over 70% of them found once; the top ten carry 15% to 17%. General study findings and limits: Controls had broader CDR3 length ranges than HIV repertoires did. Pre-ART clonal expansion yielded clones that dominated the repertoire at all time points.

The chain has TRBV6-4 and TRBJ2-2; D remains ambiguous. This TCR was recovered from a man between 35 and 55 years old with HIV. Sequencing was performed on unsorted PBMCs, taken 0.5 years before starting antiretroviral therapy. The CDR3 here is CASSDDTGELFF. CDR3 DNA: TGTGCCAGCAGTGACGACACCGGGGAGCTGTTTTTT.